The TCR beta chain under discussion was sequenced for a study of blood T cell repertoires in COVID-19. In the original analysis: By means of reference gene primer amplification, nucleated cell counts were estimated. Sequencing was performed with immunoSEQ multiplex PCR; in TCRdb, only in-frame clones are kept and a portion is missing. That table furnishes V, J and clone size, whereas the DNA furnished D and trimming. Seen here are 200,000 to 300,000 clones, around 90% observed once, and the top ten hold 3% to 4%. Germline CDR1 reads LGHDT; CDR2 reads YNNKEL (reference sequence). The CDR3 covers 13 residues. Germline trimming cut 4 bases from V and 4 bases from J; bases unmatched to any gene: 3.

Material for sequencing was peripheral blood. This TCR was sampled from a woman aged 35 to 49 with acute or convalescent COVID-19. This chain connects TRBV3-1 (or the pseudogene TRBV3-2) to TRBJ1-1; TRBD1 agrees at 7 bases. CDR3 sequence (DNA): TGTGCCAGCAGCCCAAGACAGGGCACTGAAGCTTTCTTT. Translation: CASSPRQGTEAFF.